This T cell receptor beta chain was identified in a study of response to subunit inactivated influenza vaccine. Whole-study results and caveats: It was the authors' suggestion that each seasonal influenza vaccination recruits few new T cells.

A remark on this clonotype: Its target is not known.

Trimming left V 7 bases short and J 0 bases short, with 10 bases between. The CDR3 extends over 13 amino acids. Germline V gives CDR1 MDHEN, CDR2 SYDVKM. TCRdb reanalysed the RT-PCR reads using MiXCR and keeps one entry per CDR3 protein. The table shows hundreds of thousands of distinct CDR3 sequences, with about 15% occurring only once. Sequencing used PBMCs from blood, obtained roughly 15 days before vaccination. The receptor was derived from a man aged 50 to 59 who received an inactivated influenza vaccine. The chain couples TRBV28 to TRBJ2-7, with D tentatively TRBD2 (5 bases). The CDR3 DNA is TGTGCCAGCACCAGCGGTAGCTCCTACGAGCAGTACTTC. Translation gives CASTSGSSYEQYF.